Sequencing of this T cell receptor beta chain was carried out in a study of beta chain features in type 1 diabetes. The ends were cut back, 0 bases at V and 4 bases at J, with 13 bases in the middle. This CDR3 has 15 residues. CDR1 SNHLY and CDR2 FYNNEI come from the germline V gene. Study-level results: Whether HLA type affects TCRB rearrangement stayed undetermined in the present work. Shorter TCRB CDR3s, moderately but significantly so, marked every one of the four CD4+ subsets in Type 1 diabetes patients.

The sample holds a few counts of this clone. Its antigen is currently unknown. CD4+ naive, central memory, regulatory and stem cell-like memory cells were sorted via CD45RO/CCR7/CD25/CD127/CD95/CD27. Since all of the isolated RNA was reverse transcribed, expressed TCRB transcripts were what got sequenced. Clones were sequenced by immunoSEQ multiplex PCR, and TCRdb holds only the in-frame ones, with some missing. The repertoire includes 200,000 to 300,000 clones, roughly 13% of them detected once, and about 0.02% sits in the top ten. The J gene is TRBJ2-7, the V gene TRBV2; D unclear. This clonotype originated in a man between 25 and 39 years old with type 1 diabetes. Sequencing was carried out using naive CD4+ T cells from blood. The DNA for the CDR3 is TGTGCCAGCAGTGAAGCGCAGACTGGAAAATACGAGCAGTACTTC. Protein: CASSEAQTGKYEQYF.